This T cell receptor (beta chain) was sequenced for a study of T cells after yellow fever vaccination. Each CDR3 protein is one row after TCRdb ran MiXCR on the 5' RACE reads. Among 300,000 to 350,000 distinct CDR3 sequences, approximately 4% were seen once, and the ten largest hold approximately 20%. This clonotype turned up a few times. The sequence was collected from a man younger than 30 who received the YFV17D yellow fever vaccine. This material consisted of PBMCs, taken 15 days after the yellow fever booster vaccination.

CDR3 sequence (DNA): TGTGCCAGCAGTTTATCGCGGACAGGACGAACTGAAGCTTTCTTT. It codes for CASSLSRTGRTEAFF. The V call is TRBV27, the J call TRBJ1-1; 7 positions match TRBD1. Trimming removed 0 bases from V and 5 bases from J; junction bases left unmatched: 6. Germline V gene sequence: CDR1 MNHEY, CDR2 SMNVEV (reference sequence). This CDR3 comprises 15 residues.